One T cell receptor beta chain is described in this entry. The sample comes from a study of OX40 agonist ivuxolimab in advanced cancers. Background on the study: Ivuxolimab, which patients received intravenously every 2 weeks, was dosed at 0.01 to 10 mg/kg.

The V gene's germline CDR1 is SGHVS and CDR2 FNYEAQ. The CDR3 sequence is 15 residues long. The sampling schedule covered blood at baseline, cycle 4 day 1, and cycle 7 day 1. The table came from immunoSEQ multiplex PCR; TCRdb's copy has only in-frame clones and leaves some out. The table records tens of thousands of clones, 85% to 90% of them present only once. The sequencing here drew on CD4+ or CD8+ T cells sorted from blood, taken in a trial of the OX40 agonist ivuxolimab. This clonotype originated in an adult with an advanced solid tumor such as melanoma, head and neck, liver or kidney cancer. J is TRBJ2-5 and V is TRBV7-6, with D hard to call. The end of the DNA is better explained by TRBJ2-7, so the J call may be wrong. The CDR3 DNA is TGTGCCAGCAGCTTACGCATAGATAGCTCCTACGAGCAGTACTTC. It yields the protein CASSLRIDSSYEQYF.